These 7 T cell receptor beta chains were all obtained from the same sample, sequenced in a study of blood T cells in healthy people across ages. Next came a second PCR, run for 7 to 11 cycles, which used a sample-barcoded 5' primer along with a J-beta primer mix. TCRdb recomputed calls from the 5' RACE reads with MiXCR, one row per CDR3 protein. The repertoire has about 2 million distinct CDR3 sequences, 49% of them found once; the top ten carry more than 2%. Sequencing input: blood. The source of these receptors is a woman in her thirties or forties in good health.

CDR3 protein: CASSLSGTGFGYTF. The CDR3 nucleotides read TGTGCCAGCAGTTTATCCGGGACAGGGTTTGGCTACACCTTC. The genes are TRBV27 and TRBJ1-2, with TRBD1 matching 9 bases. Losses at the gene ends were 0 bases for V and 7 bases for J; bases not matched to a gene: 3. The CDR3 spans 14 residues. CDR1 is MNHEY, CDR2 SMNVEV, per germline (reference sequence).

This sequence joins TRBV6-5 and TRBJ2-5, with TRBD2 as a possible D gene (5 bases). Trimming removed 0 bases at V and 5 bases at J, with 10 bases between. CDR1 MNHEY and CDR2 SVGAGI come from the germline V gene. The CDR3 spans 14 residues. CDR3 loop: CASSYSPGKETQYF. The DNA of the CDR3 is TGTGCCAGCAGTTACTCACCGGGGAAGGAGACCCAGTACTTC.

The rearrangement uses TRBV28 and TRBJ2-1, with D tentatively TRBD2 (5 bases). The DNA end is a closer match to TRBJ2-7, so the J assignment may be wrong. The germline gives CDR1 MDHEN, CDR2 SYDVKM. There are 13 residues in the CDR3. The CDR3 reads CASSFGSEGEQYF. Written as DNA, the CDR3 is TGTGCCAGCAGTTTTGGGAGTGAGGGCGAGCAGTACTTC.

The CDR3 sequence is CASSFRLAGTQETQYF. The CDR3 DNA follows: TGTGCCAGCAGCTTTAGACTAGCGGGGACCCAAGAGACCCAGTACTTC. The rearrangement uses TRBV27 and TRBJ2-5; 11 nucleotides agree with TRBD2. This CDR3 spans 16 amino acids. Germline V gene data show CDR1 as MNHEY and CDR2 as SMNVEV (reference sequence). The V segment lost 6 bases and the J segment 1 base; nucleotides outside the gene matches: 7.

The chain recombines TRBV5-1 with TRBJ2-5; D is unclear. The CDR3 length is 14 residues. V lost 2 bases to trimming and J lost 2 bases, with 10 bases between them. Germline CDR1 reads SGHRS; CDR2 reads YFSETQ. The CDR3 loop is CASSFHPQQETQYF. Written as DNA, the CDR3 is TGCGCCAGCAGCTTTCACCCCCAACAAGAGACCCAGTACTTC.

With regard to this clonotype: One end of the junction varies from germline; a read error may be responsible. The genes are TRBV28 and TRBJ2-4; TRBD1 matches 7 bases. Germline CDR1 and CDR2: MDHEN and SYDVKM. This CDR3 is 23 amino acids long. CDR3 amino acids: CVSSPVHNIKGTVPRLAKNIQYF. CDR3 bases: TGTGTCAGCAGTCCAGTTCACAATATAAAAGGGACAGTCCCAAGACTAGCCAAAAACATTCAGTACTTC.

The chain joins TRBV5-5 to TRBJ1-4; D is unclear. The germline gives CDR1 SGHKS, CDR2 YYEKEE (reference sequence). V lost 1 base and J lost 5, with 3 bases in between. The CDR3 is 12 residues long. CDR3 coding DNA: TGTGCCAGCAGCTTGATGAATGAAAAACTGTTTTTT. This gives the protein CASSLMNEKLFF.